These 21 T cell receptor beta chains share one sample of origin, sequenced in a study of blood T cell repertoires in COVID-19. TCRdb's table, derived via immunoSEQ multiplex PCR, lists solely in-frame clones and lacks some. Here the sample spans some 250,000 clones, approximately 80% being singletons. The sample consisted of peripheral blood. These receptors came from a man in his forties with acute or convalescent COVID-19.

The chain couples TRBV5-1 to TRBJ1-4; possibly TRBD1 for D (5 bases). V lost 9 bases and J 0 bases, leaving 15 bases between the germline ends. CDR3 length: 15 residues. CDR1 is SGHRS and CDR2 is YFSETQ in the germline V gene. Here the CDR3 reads CATATQGATNEKLFF. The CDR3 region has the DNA TGCGCCACCGCGACCCAGGGCGCAACTAATGAAAAACTGTTTTTT. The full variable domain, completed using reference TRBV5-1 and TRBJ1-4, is KAGVTQTPRYLIKTRGQQVTLSCSPISGHRSVSWYQQTPGQGLQFLFEYFSETQRNKGNFPGRFSGRQFSNSRSEMNVSTLELGDSALYLCATATQGATNEKLFFGSGTQLSVL.

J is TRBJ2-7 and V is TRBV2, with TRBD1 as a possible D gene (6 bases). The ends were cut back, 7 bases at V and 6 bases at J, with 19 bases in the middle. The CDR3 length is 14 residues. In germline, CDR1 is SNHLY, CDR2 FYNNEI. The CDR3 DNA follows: TGTGCCAGCATTATCGGGACCCCCAGGGGCGAGCAGTACTTC. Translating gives CASIIGTPRGEQYF.

CDR3 sequence: CSSSAGRGGYTF. In nucleotides, the CDR3 is TGCAGCTCCTCGGCGGGGAGGGGTGGCTACACCTTC. This sequence joins TRBV29-1 and TRBJ1-2; a possible D gene is TRBD1 (5 bases). The CDR3 runs 12 residues. Germline V lookup: CDR1 SQVTM, CDR2 ANQGSEA. Trimming removed 8 bases at V and 7 bases at J, with 17 bases between.

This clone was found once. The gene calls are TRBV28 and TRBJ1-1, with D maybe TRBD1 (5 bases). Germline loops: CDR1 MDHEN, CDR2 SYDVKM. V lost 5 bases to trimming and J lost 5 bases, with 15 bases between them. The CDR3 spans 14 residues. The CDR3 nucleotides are TGTGCCAGCAGTCTTAGTGGGGGGGGGACTGAAGCTTTCTTT. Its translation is CASSLSGGGTEAFF. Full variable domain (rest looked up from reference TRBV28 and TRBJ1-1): DVKVTQSSRYLVKRTGEKVFLECVQDMDHENMFWYRQDPGLGLRLIYFSYDVKMKEKGDIPEGYSVSREKKERFSLILESASTNQTSMYLCASSLSGGGTEAFFGQGTRLTVV.

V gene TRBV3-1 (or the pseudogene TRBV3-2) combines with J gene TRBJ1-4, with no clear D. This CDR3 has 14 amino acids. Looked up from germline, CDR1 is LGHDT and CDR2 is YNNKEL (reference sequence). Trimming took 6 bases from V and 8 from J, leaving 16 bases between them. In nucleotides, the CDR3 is TGTGCCAGCAGTAGATCTTTATCTGCGGAAAAACTGTTTTTT. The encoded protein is CASSRSLSAEKLFF.

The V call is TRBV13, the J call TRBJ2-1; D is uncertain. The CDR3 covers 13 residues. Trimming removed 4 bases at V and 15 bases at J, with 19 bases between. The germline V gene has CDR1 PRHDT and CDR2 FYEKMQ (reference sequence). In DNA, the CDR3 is TGTGCCAGCAGCTCCTACCTGGGCGATAGGTCGTTCTTC. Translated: CASSSYLGDRSFF. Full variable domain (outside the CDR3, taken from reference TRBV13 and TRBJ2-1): AAGVIQSPRHLIKEKRETATLKCYPIPRHDTVYWYQQGPGQDPQFLISFYEKMQSDKGSIPDRFSAQQFSDYHSELNMSSLELGDSALYFCASSSYLGDRSFFGPGTRLTVL.

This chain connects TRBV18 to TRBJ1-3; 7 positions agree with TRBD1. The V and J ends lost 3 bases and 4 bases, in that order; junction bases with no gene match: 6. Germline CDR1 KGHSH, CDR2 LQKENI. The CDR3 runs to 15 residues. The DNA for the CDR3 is TGTGCCAGCTCACCGCGGGACAGAATAGGAAACACCATATATTTT. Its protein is CASSPRDRIGNTIYF.

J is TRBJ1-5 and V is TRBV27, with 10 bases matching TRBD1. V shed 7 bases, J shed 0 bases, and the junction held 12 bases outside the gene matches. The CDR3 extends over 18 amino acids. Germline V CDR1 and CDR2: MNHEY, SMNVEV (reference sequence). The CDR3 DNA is TGTGCCAGCAACAATCCGGGACAGGGGTCTTATAGCAATCAGCCCCAGCATTTT. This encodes CASNNPGQGSYSNQPQHF.

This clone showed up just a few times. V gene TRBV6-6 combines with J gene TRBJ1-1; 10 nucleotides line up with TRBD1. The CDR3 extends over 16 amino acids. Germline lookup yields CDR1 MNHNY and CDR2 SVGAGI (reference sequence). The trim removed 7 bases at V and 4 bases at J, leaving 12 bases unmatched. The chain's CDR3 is CASIRDRGRGFTEAFF. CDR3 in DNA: TGTGCCAGCATTCGAGACAGGGGGCGGGGGTTCACTGAAGCTTTCTTT.

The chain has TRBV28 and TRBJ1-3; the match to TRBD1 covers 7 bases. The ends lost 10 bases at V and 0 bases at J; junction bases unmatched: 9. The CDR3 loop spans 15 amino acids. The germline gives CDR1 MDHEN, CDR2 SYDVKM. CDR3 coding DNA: TGTGCCACGATGGGACAGCCCCTCTCTGGAAACACCATATATTTT. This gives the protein CATMGQPLSGNTIYF.

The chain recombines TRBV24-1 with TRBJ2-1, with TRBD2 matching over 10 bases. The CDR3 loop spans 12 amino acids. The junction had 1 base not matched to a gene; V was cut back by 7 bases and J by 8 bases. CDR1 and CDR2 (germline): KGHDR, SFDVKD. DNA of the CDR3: TGTGCCACCAGGGGGACTAGCGATGAGCAGTTCTTC. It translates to CATRGTSDEQFF.

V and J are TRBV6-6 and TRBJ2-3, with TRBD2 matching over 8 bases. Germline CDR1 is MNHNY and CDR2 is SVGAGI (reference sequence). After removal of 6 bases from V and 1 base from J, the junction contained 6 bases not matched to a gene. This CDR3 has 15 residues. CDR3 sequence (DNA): TGTGCCAGCAGCTCTAGCGGGCTCCGCACAGATACGCAGTATTTT. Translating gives CASSSSGLRTDTQYF.

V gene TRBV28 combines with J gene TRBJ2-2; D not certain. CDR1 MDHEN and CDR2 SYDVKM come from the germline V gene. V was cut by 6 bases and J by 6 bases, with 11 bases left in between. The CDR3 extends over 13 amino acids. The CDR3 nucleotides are TGTGCCAGCAGCCTATCAATCCCCGGGGAGCTGTTTTTT. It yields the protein CASSLSIPGELFF.

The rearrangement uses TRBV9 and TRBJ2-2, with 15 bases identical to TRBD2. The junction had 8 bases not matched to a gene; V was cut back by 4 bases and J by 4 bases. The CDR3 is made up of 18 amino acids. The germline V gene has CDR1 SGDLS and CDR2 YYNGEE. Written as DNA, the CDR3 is TGTGCCAGCAGCACCCGGACTAGCGGGAGGGCCGCCACCGGGGAGCTGTTTTTT. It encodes CASSTRTSGRAATGELFF.

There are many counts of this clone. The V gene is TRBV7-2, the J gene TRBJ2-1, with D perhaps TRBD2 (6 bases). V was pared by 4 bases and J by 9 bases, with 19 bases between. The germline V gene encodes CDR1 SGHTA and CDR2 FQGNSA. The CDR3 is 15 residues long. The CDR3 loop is CASSSRDWPGSEQFF. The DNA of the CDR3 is TGTGCCAGCAGCTCCCGGGACTGGCCCGGGTCTGAGCAGTTCTTC.

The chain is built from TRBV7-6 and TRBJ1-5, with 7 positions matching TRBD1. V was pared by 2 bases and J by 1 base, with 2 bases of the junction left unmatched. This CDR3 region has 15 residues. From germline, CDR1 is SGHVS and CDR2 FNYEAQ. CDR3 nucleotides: TGTGCCAGCAGCTTACGAGGGGGCAGCAATCAGCCCCAGCATTTT. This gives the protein CASSLRGGSNQPQHF.

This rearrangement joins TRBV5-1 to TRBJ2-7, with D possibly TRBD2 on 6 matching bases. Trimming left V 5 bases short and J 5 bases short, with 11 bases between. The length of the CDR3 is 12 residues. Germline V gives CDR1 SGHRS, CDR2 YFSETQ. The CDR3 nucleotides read TGCGCCAGCAGTACGACGGGGGACGAGCAGTACTTC. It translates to CASSTTGDEQYF. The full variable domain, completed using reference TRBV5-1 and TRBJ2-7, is KAGVTQTPRYLIKTRGQQVTLSCSPISGHRSVSWYQQTPGQGLQFLFEYFSETQRNKGNFPGRFSGRQFSNSRSEMNVSTLELGDSALYLCASSTTGDEQYFGPGTRLTVT.

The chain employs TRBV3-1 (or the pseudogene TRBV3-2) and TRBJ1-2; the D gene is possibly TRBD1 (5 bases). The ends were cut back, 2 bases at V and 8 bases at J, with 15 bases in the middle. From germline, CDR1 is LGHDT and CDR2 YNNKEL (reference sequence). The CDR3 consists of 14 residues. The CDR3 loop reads CASSQQGSQGGYTF. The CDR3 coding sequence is TGTGCCAGCAGCCAACAGGGTTCTCAAGGAGGCTACACCTTC.

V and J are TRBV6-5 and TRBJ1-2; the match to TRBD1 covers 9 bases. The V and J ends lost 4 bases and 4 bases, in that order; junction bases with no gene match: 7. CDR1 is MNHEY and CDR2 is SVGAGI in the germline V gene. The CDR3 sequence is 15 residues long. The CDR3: CASSSGTGRSYGYTF. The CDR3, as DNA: TGTGCCAGCAGTTCGGGGACAGGGCGATCCTATGGCTACACCTTC.

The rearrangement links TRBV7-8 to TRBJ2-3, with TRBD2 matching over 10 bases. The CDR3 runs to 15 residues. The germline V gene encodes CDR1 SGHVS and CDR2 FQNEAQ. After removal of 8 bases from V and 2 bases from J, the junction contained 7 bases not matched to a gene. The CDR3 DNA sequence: TGTGCCAGCGGAAACCTAGCGGGAGACACAGATACGCAGTATTTT. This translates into CASGNLAGDTDTQYF.

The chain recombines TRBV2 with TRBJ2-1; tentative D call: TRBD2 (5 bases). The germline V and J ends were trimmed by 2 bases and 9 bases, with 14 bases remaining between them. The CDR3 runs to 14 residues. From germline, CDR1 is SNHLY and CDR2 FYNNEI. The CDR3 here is CASSEQDFIGEQFF. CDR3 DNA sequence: TGTGCCAGCAGTGAACAGGACTTTATCGGTGAGCAGTTCTTC.